A single sample gave rise to the 14 T cell receptor beta chains below, sequenced in a study of identical twins. TCRdb processed the 5' RACE reads anew with MiXCR; each CDR3 protein has one entry. The table records some 660,000 distinct CDR3 sequences, 8.6% of them present only once. The sample was also reused in another study, on yellow fever vaccine responses in identical twins.

The sample comprised PBMCs. These receptor sequences come from a woman younger than 30 in good health.

This clonotype was detected only a few times. The chain combines TRBV28 with TRBJ2-4; D remains ambiguous. Germline CDR1 is MDHEN and CDR2 is SYDVKM. The CDR3 runs 16 residues. Between the trimmed V and J ends, which lost 5 bases and 0 bases, there was a span of 14 bases. The CDR3 nucleotides read TGTGCCAGCAGTCCACCTGGGGTGGGAGCCAAAAACATTCAGTACTTC. It yields the protein CASSPPGVGAKNIQYF.

The chain is built from TRBV20-1 and TRBJ2-1; D not certain. Germline V lookup: CDR1 DFQATT, CDR2 SNEGSKA (reference sequence). This CDR3 has 13 amino acids. V lost 6 bases and J 7 bases, leaving 16 bases between the germline ends. The CDR3: CSAPSRLGNEQFF. The CDR3 DNA follows: TGCAGTGCGCCAAGTAGGTTGGGGAATGAGCAGTTCTTC.

The chain has TRBV28 and TRBJ2-3; 14 nucleotides match TRBD2. Germline V gene data show CDR1 as MDHEN and CDR2 as SYDVKM. V lost 4 bases and J lost 5; bases outside the gene matches: 14. The CDR3 totals 19 residues. Here the CDR3 reads CASSSPGTSGGNRVDTQYF. Written as DNA, the CDR3 is TGTGCCAGCAGTTCCCCCGGGACTAGCGGGGGAAACAGGGTAGATACGCAGTATTTT.

The chain recombines TRBV12-3 or TRBV12-4 with TRBJ1-3, with a possible D match to TRBD1 (6 bases). This CDR3 is 16 amino acids long. The V end was cut by 4 bases, the J end by 0 bases, with 13 bases between. The CDR3 DNA reads TGTGCCAGCAGTTCCCGGACAGTCTTCTCTGGAAACACCATATATTTT. Amino acids: CASSSRTVFSGNTIYF.

The chain joins TRBV18 to TRBJ2-5; 11 nucleotides match TRBD2. Trimming removed 4 bases from V and 5 bases from J; junction bases left unmatched: 12. This CDR3 is 17 amino acids long. The germline V gene has CDR1 KGHSH and CDR2 LQKENI. CDR3 loop: CASSRILLAGDGETQYF. CDR3 nucleotides: TGTGCCAGCTCACGGATCTTACTAGCGGGAGATGGGGAGACCCAGTACTTC. Drawing the rest from reference TRBV18 and TRBJ2-5, the complete variable domain is NAGVMQNPRHLVRRRGQEARLRCSPMKGHSHVYWYRQLPEEGLKFMVYLQKENIIDESGMPKERFSAEFPKEGPSILRIQQVVRGDSAAYFCASSRILLAGDGETQYFGPGTRLLVL.

This clonotype was counted many times. The chain joins TRBV7-2 to TRBJ2-7, with 11 bases lining up with TRBD2. The CDR3 runs 16 residues. The V gene's germline CDR1 is SGHTA and CDR2 FQGNSA. Trimming removed 5 bases from V and 1 base from J; junction bases left unmatched: 7. The CDR3 DNA reads TGTGCCAGCAGCATATCCGGGACTAGCGGATCCTACGAGCAGTACTTC. This translates into CASSISGTSGSYEQYF.

This clonotype turned up a few times. The chain recombines TRBV6-5 with TRBJ2-1, with 8 bases aligning to TRBD1. V shed 2 bases, J shed 4 bases, and the junction held 4 bases outside the gene matches. This CDR3 is 15 amino acids long. CDR1 is MNHEY and CDR2 is SVGAGI in the germline V gene. CDR3 DNA: TGTGCCAGCAGTTACCCCGGGACAGGATACAATGAGCAGTTCTTC. Its translation: CASSYPGTGYNEQFF.

The V call is TRBV30, the J call TRBJ2-3; TRBD2 matches 9 bases. Losses at the gene ends were 1 base for V and 2 bases for J; bases not matched to a gene: 4. Germline CDR1 GTSNPN, CDR2 SVGIG (reference sequence). The CDR3 consists of 15 residues. The CDR3 loop reads CAWSGLAGLTDTQYF. The CDR3 nucleotides are TGTGCCTGGAGTGGGCTAGCGGGGCTCACAGATACGCAGTATTTT.

This chain joins TRBV7-8 and TRBJ2-5; 10 nucleotides align to TRBD2. CDR1 and CDR2 (germline): SGHVS, FQNEAQ. V was pared by 7 bases and J by 2 bases, with 7 bases of the junction left unmatched. The CDR3 covers 15 residues. The CDR3 protein is CASNKLAGLQETQYF. The CDR3 nucleotides are TGTGCCAGCAACAAACTAGCGGGGCTACAAGAGACCCAGTACTTC.

CDR3 nucleotide sequence: TGTGCCAGCACCACCCTCTCCGGGAACTATGGCTACACCTTC. Translation: CASTTLSGNYGYTF. The chain couples TRBV28 to TRBJ1-2; D is undetermined. The V and J ends lost 7 bases and 2 bases respectively, with 14 bases between them. The CDR3 length is 14 residues. Germline V gene sequence: CDR1 MDHEN, CDR2 SYDVKM.

The chain has TRBV7-3 and TRBJ2-1; D might be TRBD1 (5 bases). This CDR3 is built from 15 residues. V was cut by 4 bases and J by 3 bases, with 13 bases left in between. Germline V gene lookup returns CDR1 SGHTA and CDR2 FQGTGA. The CDR3 sequence is CASSSQAYDYNEQFF. The CDR3 bases are TGTGCCAGCAGCTCACAGGCTTACGACTACAATGAGCAGTTCTTC.

There are many counts of this clonotype. This chain connects TRBV7-2 to TRBJ2-3; 10 positions match TRBD1. From germline, CDR1 is SGHTA and CDR2 FQGNSA. V lost 4 bases, J lost 0 bases, and 1 base stayed unmatched. The CDR3 is made up of 15 amino acids. The CDR3 nucleotides read TGTGCCAGCAGCTCGGGACAGGGGAGCACAGATACGCAGTATTTT. Its translation: CASSSGQGSTDTQYF. Full variable domain (remainder filled in from reference TRBV7-2 and TRBJ2-3): GAGVSQSPSNKVTEKGKDVELRCDPISGHTALYWYRQSLGQGLEFLIYFQGNSAPDKSGLPSDRFSAERTGGSVSTLTIQRTQQEDSAVYLCASSSGQGSTDTQYFGPGTRLTVL.

This clonotype was seen ten or more times. The CDR3 is CASGDYLGTDTQYF. CDR3 nucleotides: TGCGCCAGCGGTGACTACCTGGGCACAGATACGCAGTATTTT. The chain has TRBV5-1 and TRBJ2-3; D may be TRBD2 (5 bases). The germline V gene has CDR1 SGHRS and CDR2 YFSETQ. Trimming removed 7 bases from V and 1 base from J, with 13 bases in between. There are 14 residues in the CDR3.

This clonotype has a count of ten or more. This sequence joins TRBV12-3 or TRBV12-4 and TRBJ1-4; D perhaps matches TRBD1 (5 bases). This CDR3 is 15 amino acids long. V lost 3 bases, J lost 8 bases, and 16 bases lay in between. The CDR3 here is CASSLGVGQGEKLFF. The CDR3 bases are TGTGCCAGCAGTTTGGGTGTCGGGCAGGGAGAAAAACTGTTTTTT.